The source of this T cell receptor beta chain is a study of T cell clonality in common variable immunodeficiency. No CVID subject was ill or on immunomodulatory drugs when sampled. CDR3 size: 14 residues. Germline loops: CDR1 SGHNT, CDR2 YENEEA. Trimming removed 3 bases at V and 3 bases at J, with 12 bases between. The study's findings and limits: TCRbeta clonality was increased in CVID versus healthy controls. Reportedly, TCR beta sequences from common variable immunodeficiency showed fewer deletions and N-nucleotide insertions. Shared TCRbeta clones were fewer between CVID subjects than controls.

This clone was counted a few times. No antigen is known for it. Read coverage stops 3 residues before the CDR3 terminus; the germline J gene supplies the remainder. Equal genomic DNA amounts from CVID and control samples were sequenced. Sequencing used immunoSEQ multiplex PCR; TCRdb keeps in-frame clones, though not all of them. The table lists 30,000 to 40,000 clones, with no singletons. The origin of this receptor is a human donor with common variable immunodeficiency. The rearrangement links TRBV11-3 to TRBJ2-7; perhaps TRBD2 as D (6 bases). Source material: peripheral blood mononuclear cells. Here the CDR3 reads CASSLGGDFYEQYF. CDR3 bases read: TGTGCCAGCAGCTTGGGCGGGGATTTCTACGAG.